The present T cell receptor beta chain was sequenced within a study of cytomegalovirus exposure and HLA in healthy donors. Across the study: Early released data comprised tens of millions of unique TCRs from HLA-typed donors. For the approximately 360 genotyped donors, 80% to 90% fell within the Caucasian-associated ancestry cluster.

Study-level points and caveats: In an earlier analysis, most TCR beta V segments were productive about 87% or about 30% of the time. The study recorded over 150 TCR beta chains that were cytomegalovirus-associated.

J lost 2 bases, V lost 2 bases, and 4 bases had no gene match. Germline V gene lookup returns CDR1 SNHLY and CDR2 FYNNEI. CDR3 length: 15 residues. Only one count was recorded for this clone. The antigen is unknown. Primers for the PCR totalled 60 Vbeta and 13 Jbeta. TCRdb's copy holds only in-frame clones and misses some; the assay was immunoSEQ multiplex PCR. Found here are around 160,000 clones, approximately 71% of them singletons; the top ten hold over 4.5%. The chain combines TRBV2 with TRBJ2-7, with TRBD1 matching over 9 bases. This receptor was obtained from a male donor in good health and CMV-seronegative. The material sequenced was PBMCs. The DNA for the CDR3 is TGTGCCAGCAGTGAATCGGGGACAGGGACCTACGAGCAGTACTTC. As protein: CASSESGTGTYEQYF.